This T cell receptor beta chain is drawn from a study of shared clonotypes between healthy human individuals. Profiled with immunoSEQ multiplex PCR; TCRdb holds only in-frame clones, not every one. The sample has roughly 2.5 million clones; over 85% are singletons. Per germline, CDR1 SGHTA and CDR2 FQGNSA. V lost 5 bases to trimming and J lost 1 base; unmatched junction nucleotides: 6. This CDR3 region has 15 residues. Remarks on this clone: The antigen remains undetermined.

Study results and caveats: Naive subsets, compared against memory subsets, generally had larger estimated richness values.

Sequenced input: naive CD4+ T cells sorted from blood. As to subset: CD45RA+ positively selected. This TCR came from a man aged 18-30 years in good health. The V call is TRBV7-2, the J call TRBJ2-7, with 9 bases matching TRBD2. The CDR3 DNA reads as TGTGCCAGCAGCACCGGGGCGGGAGGGTCCTACGAGCAGTACTTC. Translated: CASSTGAGGSYEQYF.